This T cell receptor beta chain is from a study of cytomegalovirus exposure and HLA in healthy donors. Study overall: In a later analysis, the roughly 120 validation repertoires were reported to have used the same platform as the 600 to 700 first-cohort repertoires.

V shed 0 bases and J 2 bases; nucleotides not matched to a gene: 1. Per germline, CDR1 SGHNT and CDR2 YYREEE (reference sequence). This CDR3 has 15 amino acids. Sequencing used immunoSEQ multiplex PCR; TCRdb keeps in-frame clones, though not all of them. The sample consists of tens of thousands of clones, over 85% of them appearing once. Points from the study as a whole: The classifier, whose performance was assessed in both the original and validation cohorts, reportedly diagnosed cytomegalovirus status with high specificity and sensitivity. There were under 200 TCR beta chains listed as cytomegalovirus-associated.

The donors were part of the 120-subject validation cohort, which stood apart from the approximately 670-subject first cohort. Note on this clone: What it binds is not known.

This sequence originates from a woman between 18 and 30 years old in good health and CMV-seronegative. Sequencing was performed on PBMCs. The rearrangement uses TRBV5-4 and TRBJ2-2, with 7 positions matching TRBD1. CDR3 DNA sequence: TGTGCCAGCAGCTTGGACAGGGGAAACACCGGGGAGCTGTTTTTT. It yields the protein CASSLDRGNTGELFF.